This T cell receptor (beta chain) was obtained from a study of human T cells and chemical hapten exposure (dated by TCRdb to 2020 to 2023). For the wider study: Libraries were pooled for sequencing, and variation in per-sample TCR yields was attributed mainly to small differences in library volumes within the pool. This study followed changes in the peripheral blood TCR repertoire in vivo during primary and secondary sensitization of alopecia patients to the hapten diphenylcyclopropenone (DPC). Each blood RNA sample was used to sequence both TCR alpha and TCR beta chains.

This clonotype has a handful of counts. Its target antigen remains unknown. Within one base of it there is no much larger clone, and no base qualities were kept. The receptor library was made with 5' RACE. The sequencer was an Illumina MiSeq. During library preparation, unique molecular identifiers were attached to individual cDNA molecules so that TCRs could be counted in a quantitative, reproducible way. As for the authors' bioinformatics: A median of around 100,000 TCRs per sample was observed, with a range of about 23,224 to 690,600. The Decombinator software suite was used to annotate V, J and CDR3 in the TCR reads. For PS versus PT1 abundance plots, all samples were subsampled to the same number of TCRs (28,000). TCRs were defined as expanded if absent before sensitization and observed at least eight times at the 2-week time point. TCRdb reworked the public reads: Q25 trimming with fastp, MiXCR clone assembly, productive beta chains retained. Entries that share a CDR3 protein sequence are merged under the most common genes and DNA. Here the V and J calls rest on TCRdb's processing, not on the authors' analysis. The sample contains about 110,000 distinct CDR3 sequences, 19% of them found a single time. The top ten clones comprise 2.8% of the sample.

V loses 0 bases, J loses 7 bases, and the germline ends lie 15 bases apart. Based on the germline V gene, the CDR1 and CDR2 sequences are SGHDN and FVKESK. CDR3 length: 15 amino acids, cysteine to phenylalanine. Left in the record is the CDR3 DNA by itself, 45 bases read in frame from the first base. General study outcomes and caveats: Repeated subsampling changed both the strength of the expansion versus patch-test correlation and the threshold at which the correlation became significant. DPC sensitization did not change the number of TCRs with a frequency above 1 in 1000, and there was no evidence of changes in global repertoire structure.

Total RNA was extracted from unfractionated whole blood collected in Tempus Blood RNA tubes. About five healthy volunteers served as TCR sequencing controls and were bled at day 0, 2 weeks and 6 weeks. This sequence uses TRBV14 and TRBJ1-2; the D gene is perhaps TRBD1, from 5 matching bases. The receptor was derived from a human donor in good health. The sequenced DNA: TGTGCCAGCAGCCAAGAGCGTCCAGGGCCCATTGGCTACACCTTC. Its protein product is CASSQERPGPIGYTF.